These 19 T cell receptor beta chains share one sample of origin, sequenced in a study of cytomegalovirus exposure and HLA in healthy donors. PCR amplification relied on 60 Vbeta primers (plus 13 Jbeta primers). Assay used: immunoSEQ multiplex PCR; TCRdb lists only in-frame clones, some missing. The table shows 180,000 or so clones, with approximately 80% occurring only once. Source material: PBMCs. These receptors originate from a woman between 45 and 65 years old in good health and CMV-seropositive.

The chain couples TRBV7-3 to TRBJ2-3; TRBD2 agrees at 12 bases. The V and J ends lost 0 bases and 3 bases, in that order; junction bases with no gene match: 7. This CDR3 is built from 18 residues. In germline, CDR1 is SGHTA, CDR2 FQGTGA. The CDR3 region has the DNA TGTGCCAGCAGCTTAACAGGTCTAGCGGGAGGGCCTACAGATACGCAGTATTTT. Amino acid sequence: CASSLTGLAGGPTDTQYF.

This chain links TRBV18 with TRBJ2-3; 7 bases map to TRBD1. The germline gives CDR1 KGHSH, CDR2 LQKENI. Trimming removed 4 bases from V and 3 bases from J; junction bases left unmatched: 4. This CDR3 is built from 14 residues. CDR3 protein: CASSLGQATDTQYF. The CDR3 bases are TGTGCCAGCTCACTAGGACAGGCTACAGATACGCAGTATTTT.

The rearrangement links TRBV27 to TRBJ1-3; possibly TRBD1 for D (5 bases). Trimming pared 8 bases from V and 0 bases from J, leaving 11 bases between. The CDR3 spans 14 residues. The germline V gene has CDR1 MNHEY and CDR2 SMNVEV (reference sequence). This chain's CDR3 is CASGRQGSGNTIYF. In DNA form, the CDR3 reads TGTGCCAGCGGAAGGCAGGGCTCTGGAAACACCATATATTTT.

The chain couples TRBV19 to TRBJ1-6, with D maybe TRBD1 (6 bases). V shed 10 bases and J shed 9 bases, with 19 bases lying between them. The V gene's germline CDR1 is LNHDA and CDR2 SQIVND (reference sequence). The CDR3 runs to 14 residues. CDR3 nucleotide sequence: TGTGCCACCCAAGCCGGGACACGAACTTCACCCCTCCACTTT. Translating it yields CATQAGTRTSPLHF.

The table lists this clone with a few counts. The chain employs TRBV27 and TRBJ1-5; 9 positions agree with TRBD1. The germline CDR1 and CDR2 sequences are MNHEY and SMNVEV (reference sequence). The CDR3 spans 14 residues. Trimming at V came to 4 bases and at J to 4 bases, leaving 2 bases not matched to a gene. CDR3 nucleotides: TGTGCCAGCAGTTGGACAGGGGATAATCAGCCCCAGCATTTT. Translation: CASSWTGDNQPQHF.

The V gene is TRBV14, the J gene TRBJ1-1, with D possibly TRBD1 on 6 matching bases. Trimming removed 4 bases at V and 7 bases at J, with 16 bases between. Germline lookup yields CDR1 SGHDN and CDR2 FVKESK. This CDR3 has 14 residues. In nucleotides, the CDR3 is TGTGCCAGCAGCCGGGGACAAAGGAACGGTGAAGCTTTCTTT. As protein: CASSRGQRNGEAFF.

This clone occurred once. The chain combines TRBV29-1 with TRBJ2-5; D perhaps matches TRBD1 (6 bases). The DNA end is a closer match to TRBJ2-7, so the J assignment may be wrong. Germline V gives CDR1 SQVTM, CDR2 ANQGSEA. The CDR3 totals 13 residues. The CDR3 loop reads CSVEVPGAYEQYF. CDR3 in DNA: TGCAGCGTTGAAGTTCCAGGGGCCTACGAGCAGTACTTC.

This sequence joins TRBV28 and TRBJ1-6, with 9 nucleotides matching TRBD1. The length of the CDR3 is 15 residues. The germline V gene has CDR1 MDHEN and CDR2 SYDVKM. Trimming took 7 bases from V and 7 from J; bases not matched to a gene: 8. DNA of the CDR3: TGTGCCAGCATTAGGACAGGGGCAGAAAATTCACCCCTCCACTTT. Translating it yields CASIRTGAENSPLHF.

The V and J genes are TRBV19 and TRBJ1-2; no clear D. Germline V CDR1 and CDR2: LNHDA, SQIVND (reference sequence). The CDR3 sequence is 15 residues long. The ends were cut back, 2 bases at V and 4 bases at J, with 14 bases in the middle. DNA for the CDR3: TGTGCCAGTAGTATAAATCCGGTTCGCTCCTATGGCTACACCTTC. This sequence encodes CASSINPVRSYGYTF. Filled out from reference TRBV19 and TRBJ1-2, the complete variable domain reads DGGITQSPKYLFRKEGQNVTLSCEQNLNHDAMYWYRQDPGQGLRLIYYSQIVNDFQKGDIAEGYSVSREKKESFPLTVTSAQKNPTAFYLCASSINPVRSYGYTFGSGTRLTVV.

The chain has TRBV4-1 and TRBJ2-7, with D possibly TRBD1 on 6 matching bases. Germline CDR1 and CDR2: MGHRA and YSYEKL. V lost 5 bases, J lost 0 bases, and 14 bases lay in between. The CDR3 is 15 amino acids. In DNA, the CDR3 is TGCGCCAGCAGCACCCGGGACACCCGCTCCTACGAGCAGTACTTC. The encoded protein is CASSTRDTRSYEQYF.

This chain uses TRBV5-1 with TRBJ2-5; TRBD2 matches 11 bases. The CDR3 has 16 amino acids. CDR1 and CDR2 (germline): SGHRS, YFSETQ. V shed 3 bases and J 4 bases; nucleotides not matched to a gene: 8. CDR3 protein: CASSSIAGGPGETQYF. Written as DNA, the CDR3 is TGCGCCAGCAGCTCAATAGCGGGGGGGCCAGGAGAGACCCAGTACTTC.

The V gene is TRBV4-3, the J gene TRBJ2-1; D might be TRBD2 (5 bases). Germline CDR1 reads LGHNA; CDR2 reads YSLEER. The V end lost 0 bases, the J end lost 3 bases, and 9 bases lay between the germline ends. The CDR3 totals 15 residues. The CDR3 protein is CASSQDVTSYNEQFF. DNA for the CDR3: TGCGCCAGCAGCCAAGATGTTACTAGCTACAATGAGCAGTTCTTC.

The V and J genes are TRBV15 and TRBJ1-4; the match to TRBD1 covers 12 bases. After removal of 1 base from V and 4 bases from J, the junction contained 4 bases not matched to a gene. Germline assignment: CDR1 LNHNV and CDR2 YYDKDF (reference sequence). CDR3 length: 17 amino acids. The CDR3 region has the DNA TGTGCCACCAGCAGAGGGGACAGGGGGCCTCGTAATGAAAAACTGTTTTTT. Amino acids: CATSRGDRGPRNEKLFF.

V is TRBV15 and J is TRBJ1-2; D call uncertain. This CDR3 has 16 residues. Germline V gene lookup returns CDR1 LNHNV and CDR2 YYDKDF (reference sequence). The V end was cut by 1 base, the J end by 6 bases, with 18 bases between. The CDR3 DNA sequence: TGTGCCACCAGCAGAGGGGCACCGGACCCTAGCGATGGCTACACCTTC. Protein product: CATSRGAPDPSDGYTF.

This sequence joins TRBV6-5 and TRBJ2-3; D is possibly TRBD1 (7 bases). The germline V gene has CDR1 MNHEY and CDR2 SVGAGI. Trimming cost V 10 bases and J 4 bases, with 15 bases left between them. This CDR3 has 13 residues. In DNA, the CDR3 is TGTGCCACCGCGGAGGGGGCCCCAGATACGCAGTATTTT. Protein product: CATAEGAPDTQYF.

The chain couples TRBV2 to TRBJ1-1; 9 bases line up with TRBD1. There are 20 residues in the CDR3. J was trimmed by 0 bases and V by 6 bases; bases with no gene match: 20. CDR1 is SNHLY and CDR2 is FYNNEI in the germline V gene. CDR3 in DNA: TGTGCCAGCAGCACCGGGACAGGGAGCGAGAATCGGCCCATGAACACTGAAGCTTTCTTT. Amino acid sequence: CASSTGTGSENRPMNTEAFF.

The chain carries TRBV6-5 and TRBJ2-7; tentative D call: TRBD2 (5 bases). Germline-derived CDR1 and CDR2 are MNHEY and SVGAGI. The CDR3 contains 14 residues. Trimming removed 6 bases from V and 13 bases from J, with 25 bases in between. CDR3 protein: CASRPSGSRNEEYF. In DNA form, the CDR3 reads TGTGCCAGCAGGCCCTCGGGGAGCCGGAATGAAGAATACTTC.

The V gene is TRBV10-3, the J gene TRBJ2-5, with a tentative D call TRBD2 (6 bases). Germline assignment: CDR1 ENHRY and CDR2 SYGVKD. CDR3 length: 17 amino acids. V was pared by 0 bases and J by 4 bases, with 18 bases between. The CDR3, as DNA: TGTGCCATCAGTGAGTCCTTGAGGAGGGGTGGTGGAGAGACCCAGTACTTC. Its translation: CAISESLRRGGGETQYF.

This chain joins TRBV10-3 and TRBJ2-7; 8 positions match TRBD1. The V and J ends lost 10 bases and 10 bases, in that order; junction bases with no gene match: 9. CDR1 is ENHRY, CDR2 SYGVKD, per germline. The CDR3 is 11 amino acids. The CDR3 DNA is TGTGCCAGCAGGGTAGGACAGGGTCAGTACTTC. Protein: CASRVGQGQYF.